This is a list of T cell receptor beta chains from one sample in a study of OX40 agonist ivuxolimab in advanced cancers. The protocol was immunoSEQ multiplex PCR, while the TCRdb copy is restricted to in-frame clones and leaves out a portion. Here the sample spans under 70,000 clones, about nine tenths being singletons. This sample comprised CD4+ or CD8+ T cells sorted from blood, obtained in a trial of the OX40 agonist ivuxolimab. The receptors originated from an adult with an advanced solid tumor such as melanoma, head and neck, liver or kidney cancer. Each CDR3 is given with its conserved first and last residue. Fields, in order: CDR3 DNA, CDR3 protein, D gene, V gene, J gene, CDR3 length, clone size. The D gene is left open where the match is weak. Clone size is shown for a subset of rows, as once, few, many or a class of expanded clone.

CDR3 DNA: TGTGCCAGCAGTGAAAGCCTCAACAGGGGCTATGGCTACACCTTC; CDR3 protein: CASSESLNRGYGYTF; D gene: TRBD1; V gene: TRBV6-1; J gene: TRBJ1-2; CDR3 length: 15; clone size: .
CDR3 DNA: TGTGCCTCGGGTGGGTCGCCGGGGGTCGGCTACGAGCAGTACTTC; CDR3 protein: CASGGSPGVGYEQYF; D gene: .; V gene: TRBV19; J gene: TRBJ2-7; CDR3 length: 15; clone size: .
CDR3 DNA: TGCGCCAGCAGCTTTTTGGGTCCCGGGGAGCTGTTTTTT; CDR3 protein: CASSFLGPGELFF; D gene: .; V gene: TRBV5-1; J gene: TRBJ2-2; CDR3 length: 13; clone size: .
CDR3 DNA: TGTGCCTGGACCCGCCCGGGCAGGCCCGATTCACCCCTCCACTTT; CDR3 protein: CAWTRPGRPDSPLHF; D gene: .; V gene: TRBV30; J gene: TRBJ1-6; CDR3 length: 15; clone size: .
CDR3 DNA: TGTGCCAGCAGCTCACAAGGAGGGAACACTGAAGCTTTCTTT; CDR3 protein: CASSSQGGNTEAFF; D gene: .; V gene: TRBV7-9; J gene: TRBJ1-1; CDR3 length: 14; clone size: .
CDR3 DNA: TGCGCCAGCAGAAACACAGGGGGCCTGAACACTGAAGCTTTCTTT; CDR3 protein: CASRNTGGLNTEAFF; D gene: TRBD1; V gene: TRBV10-2; J gene: TRBJ1-1; CDR3 length: 15; clone size: .
CDR3 DNA: TGTGCCAGCAGCTTAACGGCCAGCGGCTCTAGCGGTTGGGCCACAGATACGCAGTATTTT; CDR3 protein: CASSLTASGSSGWATDTQYF; D gene: TRBD2; V gene: TRBV7-3; J gene: TRBJ2-3; CDR3 length: 20; clone size: .
CDR3 DNA: TGCGCCAGCAGCTTCCCAAAATCAGACAAGGTCTGGACCGGGGAGCTGTTTTTT; CDR3 protein: CASSFPKSDKVWTGELFF; D gene: .; V gene: TRBV5-1; J gene: TRBJ2-2; CDR3 length: 18; clone size: .
CDR3 DNA: TGTGCCAGCAGTGAAAGGACAGGGGGCGCGTACGAGCAGTACTTC; CDR3 protein: CASSERTGGAYEQYF; D gene: TRBD1; V gene: TRBV2; J gene: TRBJ2-7; CDR3 length: 15; clone size: .
CDR3 DNA: TGTGCCAGCAGTGAAGCGGAGGGTAGCGAAGAGACCCAGTACTTC; CDR3 protein: CASSEAEGSEETQYF; D gene: .; V gene: TRBV6-1; J gene: TRBJ2-5; CDR3 length: 15; clone size: .
CDR3 DNA: TGTGCCAGCAGTTACTCTGGGGCAGGTTATGGCTACACCTTC; CDR3 protein: CASSYSGAGYGYTF; D gene: .; V gene: TRBV6-5; J gene: TRBJ1-2; CDR3 length: 14; clone size: .
CDR3 DNA: TGTGCCAGCAGCTTAAGCTCGGGAGATACGCAGTATTTT; CDR3 protein: CASSLSSGDTQYF; D gene: .; V gene: TRBV11-2; J gene: TRBJ2-3; CDR3 length: 13; clone size: .
CDR3 DNA: TGTGCCAGCAGCCGGACTAGCGGGAATTACAATGAGCAGTTCTTC; CDR3 protein: CASSRTSGNYNEQFF; D gene: TRBD2; V gene: TRBV7-2; J gene: TRBJ2-1; CDR3 length: 15; clone size: .
CDR3 DNA: TGCGCCAGCAGTGAACCGGGACGAAATGAGCAGTTCTTC; CDR3 protein: CASSEPGRNEQFF; D gene: .; V gene: TRBV10-1; J gene: TRBJ2-1; CDR3 length: 13; clone size: once
CDR3 DNA: TGCAGTTTCAGGGGACAGGGCTCCTACGAGCAGTACTTC; CDR3 protein: CSFRGQGSYEQYF; D gene: TRBD1; V gene: TRBV29-1; J gene: TRBJ2-7; CDR3 length: 13; clone size: .
CDR3 DNA: TGTGCCAGCAGCTTGGACGGGACCCGAGTAATCACAGATACGCAGTATTTT; CDR3 protein: CASSLDGTRVITDTQYF; D gene: .; V gene: TRBV5-6; J gene: TRBJ2-3; CDR3 length: 17; clone size: few
CDR3 DNA: TGTGCCAGCAGCATCCAGGGACAGGGGAATTCACCCCTCCACTTT; CDR3 protein: CASSIQGQGNSPLHF; D gene: TRBD1; V gene: TRBV9; J gene: TRBJ1-6; CDR3 length: 15; clone size: .
CDR3 DNA: TGTGCCAGCAGCCCGGGGGGGACCCTACAAGAGACCCAGTACTTC; CDR3 protein: CASSPGGTLQETQYF; D gene: TRBD2; V gene: TRBV7-9; J gene: TRBJ2-5; CDR3 length: 15; clone size: .
CDR3 DNA: TGTGCCAGCAGCGCGGGGGGGTCCTACAATGAGCAGTTCTTC; CDR3 protein: CASSAGGSYNEQFF; D gene: TRBD2; V gene: TRBV9; J gene: TRBJ2-1; CDR3 length: 14; clone size: .
CDR3 DNA: TGTGCCAGCAGTGAATGGTCCAGGGGAGGCAATCAGCCCCAGCATTTT; CDR3 protein: CASSEWSRGGNQPQHF; D gene: .; V gene: TRBV6-1; J gene: TRBJ1-5; CDR3 length: 16; clone size: .
CDR3 DNA: TGTGCCACCAGCAGATACAGGGAAGAGACCCAGTACTTC; CDR3 protein: CATSRYREETQYF; D gene: .; V gene: TRBV15; J gene: TRBJ2-5; CDR3 length: 13; clone size: .
CDR3 DNA: TGTGCCAGCAGTCGGCGGACTAGCGGAAGCACAGATACGCAGTATTTT; CDR3 protein: CASSRRTSGSTDTQYF; D gene: TRBD2; V gene: TRBV27; J gene: TRBJ2-3; CDR3 length: 16; clone size: .
CDR3 DNA: TGTGCCAGCAGTGGAAATCGTGGGAGCTACAATGAGCAGTTCTTC; CDR3 protein: CASSGNRGSYNEQFF; D gene: .; V gene: TRBV2; J gene: TRBJ2-1; CDR3 length: 15; clone size: .
CDR3 DNA: TGTGCCAGCTTTGGACGGAGTGAAAAACTGTTTTTT; CDR3 protein: CASFGRSEKLFF; D gene: .; V gene: TRBV2; J gene: TRBJ1-4; CDR3 length: 12; clone size: .
CDR3 DNA: TGTGCCAGCAGAGACGCCCCCGGCAAGGATGAGCAGTTCTTC; CDR3 protein: CASRDAPGKDEQFF; D gene: .; V gene: TRBV2; J gene: TRBJ2-1; CDR3 length: 14; clone size: .
CDR3 DNA: TGTGCCAGCAGCCAAGATCAAGGACAGGGCTCCGAGCAGTACTTC; CDR3 protein: CASSQDQGQGSEQYF; D gene: TRBD1; V gene: TRBV4-2; J gene: TRBJ2-7; CDR3 length: 15; clone size: .
CDR3 DNA: TGCGCCAGCAGCCCAGGACAGCTGGGTGCTGAAGCTTTCTTT; CDR3 protein: CASSPGQLGAEAFF; D gene: .; V gene: TRBV5-1; J gene: TRBJ1-1; CDR3 length: 14; clone size: .
CDR3 DNA: TGCGCCAGCAGACGTAGCGGGAGGGCGGAAGAGACCCAGTACTTC; CDR3 protein: CASRRSGRAEETQYF; D gene: TRBD2; V gene: TRBV4-1; J gene: TRBJ2-5; CDR3 length: 15; clone size: .
CDR3 DNA: TGTGCCAGCAGCTTAGCAGGCGGGTACGGCACAGATACGCAGTATTTT; CDR3 protein: CASSLAGGYGTDTQYF; D gene: .; V gene: TRBV11-3; J gene: TRBJ2-3; CDR3 length: 16; clone size: .